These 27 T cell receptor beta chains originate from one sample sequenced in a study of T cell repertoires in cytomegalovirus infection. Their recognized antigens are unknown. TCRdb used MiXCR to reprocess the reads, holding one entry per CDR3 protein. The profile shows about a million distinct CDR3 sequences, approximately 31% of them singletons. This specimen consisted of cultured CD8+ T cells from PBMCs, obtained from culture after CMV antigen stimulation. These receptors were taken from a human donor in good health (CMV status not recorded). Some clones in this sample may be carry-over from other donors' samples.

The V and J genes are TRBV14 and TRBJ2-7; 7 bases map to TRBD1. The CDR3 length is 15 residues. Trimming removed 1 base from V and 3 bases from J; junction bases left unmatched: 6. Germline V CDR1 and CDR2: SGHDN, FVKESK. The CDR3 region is CASSQGQGTIYEQYF. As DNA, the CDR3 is TGTGCCAGCAGCCAAGGACAGGGAACTATCTACGAGCAGTACTTC.

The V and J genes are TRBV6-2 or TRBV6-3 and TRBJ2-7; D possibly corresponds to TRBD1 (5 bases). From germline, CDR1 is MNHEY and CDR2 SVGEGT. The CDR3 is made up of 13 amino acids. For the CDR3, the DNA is TGTGCCAACAGTCCGCGTCCAGGGAACGAGCAGTACGTC. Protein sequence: CANSPRPGNEQYV.

DNA of the CDR3: TGTGCCAGTAGTGAGCACATATCGGATGGCTACACCTTC. Protein sequence: CASSEHISDGYTF. V and J are TRBV19 and TRBJ1-2; D call uncertain. Trimming cost V 5 bases and J 6 bases, with 13 bases left between them. This CDR3 contains 13 residues. Germline CDR1 LNHDA, CDR2 SQIVND (reference sequence).

The CDR3 reads CSASVTGGGTYNEQFF. The CDR3 DNA sequence: TGCAGTGCTAGCGTTACCGGGGGGGGGACCTACAATGAGCAGTTCTTC. V usage is TRBV20-1 and J usage is TRBJ2-1, with 8 bases identical to TRBD2. The trim removed 3 bases at V and 2 bases at J, leaving 9 bases unmatched. Germline CDR1 and CDR2: DFQATT and SNEGSKA (reference sequence). This CDR3 has 16 amino acids.

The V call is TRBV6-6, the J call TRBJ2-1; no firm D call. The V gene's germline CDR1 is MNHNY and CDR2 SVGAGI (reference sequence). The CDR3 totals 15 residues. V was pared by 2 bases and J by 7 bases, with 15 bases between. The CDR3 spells CASSYGSVPLNEQFF. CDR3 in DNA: TGTGCCAGCAGTTACGGATCAGTACCGTTGAATGAGCAGTTCTTC.

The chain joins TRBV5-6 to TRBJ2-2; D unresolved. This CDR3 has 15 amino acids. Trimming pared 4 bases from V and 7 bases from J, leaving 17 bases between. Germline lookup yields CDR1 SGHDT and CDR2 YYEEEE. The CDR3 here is CASSPGWVTIGELFF. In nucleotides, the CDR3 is TGTGCCAGCAGCCCGGGCTGGGTTACGATCGGGGAGCTGTTTTTT.

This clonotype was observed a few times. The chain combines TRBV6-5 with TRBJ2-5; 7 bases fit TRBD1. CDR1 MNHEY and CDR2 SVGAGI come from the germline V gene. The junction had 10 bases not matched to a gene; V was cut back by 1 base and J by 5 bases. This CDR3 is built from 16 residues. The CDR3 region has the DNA TGTGCCAGCAGTTACTGGACCCCAGGGGGTGGGGAGACCCAGTACTTC. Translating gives CASSYWTPGGGETQYF.

The CDR3 loop reads CASSYTTLGEQYV. CDR3 in DNA: TGTGCCAGCAGTTACACCACTCTCGGCGAGCAGTACGTC. The gene calls are TRBV6-2 or TRBV6-3 and TRBJ2-7, with D hard to call. CDR1 and CDR2 (germline): MNHEY, SVGEGT. This CDR3 region has 13 residues. V gave up 2 bases and J gave up 6 bases, with 11 bases separating them.

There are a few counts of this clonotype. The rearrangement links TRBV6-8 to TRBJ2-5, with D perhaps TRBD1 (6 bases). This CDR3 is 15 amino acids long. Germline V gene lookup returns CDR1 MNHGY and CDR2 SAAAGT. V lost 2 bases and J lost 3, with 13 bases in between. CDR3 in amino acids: CASSYTYRAEETQYF. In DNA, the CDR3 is TGTGCCAGCAGTTACACCTACAGGGCCGAAGAGACCCAGTACTTC.

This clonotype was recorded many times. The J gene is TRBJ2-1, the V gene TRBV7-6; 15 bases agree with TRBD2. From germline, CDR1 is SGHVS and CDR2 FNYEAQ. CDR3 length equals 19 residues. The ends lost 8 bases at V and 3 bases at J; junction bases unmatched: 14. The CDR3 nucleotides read TGTGCCAGCTCCTCTTGGGGACTAGCGGGGGGCCACTTCTACAATGAGCAGTTCTTC. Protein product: CASSSWGLAGGHFYNEQFF.

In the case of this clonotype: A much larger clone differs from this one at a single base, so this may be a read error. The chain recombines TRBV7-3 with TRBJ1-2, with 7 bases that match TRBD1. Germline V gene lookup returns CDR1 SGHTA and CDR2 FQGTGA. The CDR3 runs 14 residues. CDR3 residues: CVSSSQTGFNGYTF. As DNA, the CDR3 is TGTGTCAGCAGCTCCCAGACAGGGTTCAATGGCTACACCTTC.

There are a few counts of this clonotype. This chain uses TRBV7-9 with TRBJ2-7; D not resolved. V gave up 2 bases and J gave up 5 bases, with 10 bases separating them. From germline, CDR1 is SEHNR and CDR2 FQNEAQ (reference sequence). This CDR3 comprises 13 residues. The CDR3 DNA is TGTGCCAGCAGCTTAAATTGGAGAAACGAGCAGTACTTC. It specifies CASSLNWRNEQYF.

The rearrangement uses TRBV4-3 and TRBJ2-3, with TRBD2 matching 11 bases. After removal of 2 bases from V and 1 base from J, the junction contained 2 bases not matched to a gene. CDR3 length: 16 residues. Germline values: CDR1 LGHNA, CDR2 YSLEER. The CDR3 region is CASSQILAGGTDTQYF. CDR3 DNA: TGCGCCAGCAGCCAAATACTAGCGGGGGGCACAGATACGCAGTATTTT.

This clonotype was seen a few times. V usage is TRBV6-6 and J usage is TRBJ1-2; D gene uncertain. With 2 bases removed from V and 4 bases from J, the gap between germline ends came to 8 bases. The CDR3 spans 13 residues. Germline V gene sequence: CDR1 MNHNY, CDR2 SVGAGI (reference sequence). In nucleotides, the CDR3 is TGTGCCAGCAGTTACAGGGTTGTCTATGGCTACACCTTC. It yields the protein CASSYRVVYGYTF.

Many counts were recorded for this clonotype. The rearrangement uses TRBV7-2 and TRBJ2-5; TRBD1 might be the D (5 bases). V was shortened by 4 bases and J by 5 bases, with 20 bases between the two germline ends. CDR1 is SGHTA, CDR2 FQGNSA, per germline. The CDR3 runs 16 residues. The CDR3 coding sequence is TGTGCCAGCAGCTCGCCGATCAGGGAAGCTGTGGAGACCCAGTACTTC. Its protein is CASSSPIREAVETQYF.

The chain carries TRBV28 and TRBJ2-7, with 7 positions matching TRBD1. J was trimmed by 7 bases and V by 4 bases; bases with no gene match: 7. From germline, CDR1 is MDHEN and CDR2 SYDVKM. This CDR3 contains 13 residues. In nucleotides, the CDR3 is TGTGCCAGCAGTTACAGGGGTTCAAGGGAGCAGTACGTC. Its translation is CASSYRGSREQYV.

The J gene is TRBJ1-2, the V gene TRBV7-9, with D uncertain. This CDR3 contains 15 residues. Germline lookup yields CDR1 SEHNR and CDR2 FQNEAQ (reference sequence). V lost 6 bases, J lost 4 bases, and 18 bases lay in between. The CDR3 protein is CASRNGSGLLYGYTF. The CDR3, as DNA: TGTGCCAGCAGGAACGGGAGCGGATTACTCTATGGCTACACCTTC.

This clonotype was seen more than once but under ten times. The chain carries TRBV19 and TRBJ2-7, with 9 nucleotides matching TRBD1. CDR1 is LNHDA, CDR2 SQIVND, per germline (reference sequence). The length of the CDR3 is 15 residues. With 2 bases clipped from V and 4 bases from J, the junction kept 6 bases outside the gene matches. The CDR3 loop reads CASSITRQGGYEQYF. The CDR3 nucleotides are TGTGCCAGTAGTATAACTAGACAGGGGGGATACGAGCAGTACTTC.

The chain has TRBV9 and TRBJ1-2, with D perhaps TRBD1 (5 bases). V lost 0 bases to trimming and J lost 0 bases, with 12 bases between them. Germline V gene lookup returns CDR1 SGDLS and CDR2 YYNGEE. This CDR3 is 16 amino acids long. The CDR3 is CASSVARDGTNYGYTF. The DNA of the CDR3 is TGTGCCAGCAGCGTAGCCCGGGACGGTACTAACTATGGCTACACCTTC.

The CDR3 sequence is CASGTLTGELFF. CDR3 in DNA: TGTGCCAGCGGGACACTAACCGGGGAGCTGTTTTTT. The J gene is TRBJ2-2, the V gene TRBV6-4, with a possible D match to TRBD1 (6 bases). V dropped 8 bases and J dropped 5 bases, with 9 bases sitting between them. Germline V gene sequence: CDR1 MRHNA, CDR2 SNTAGT. This CDR3 spans 12 amino acids.

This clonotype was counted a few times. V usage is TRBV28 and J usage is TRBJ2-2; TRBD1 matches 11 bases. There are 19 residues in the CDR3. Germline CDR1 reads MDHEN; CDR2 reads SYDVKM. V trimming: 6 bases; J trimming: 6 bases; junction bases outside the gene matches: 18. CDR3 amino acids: CASSRPRTGGAFWPGELFF. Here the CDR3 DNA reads TGTGCCAGCAGCCGACCAAGGACAGGGGGCGCTTTTTGGCCCGGGGAGCTGTTTTTT.

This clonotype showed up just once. The CDR3 DNA sequence: TGTGCCAGCAGCTTCACCCCGGGGGACCTCTACGAGCAGTACTTC. This gives the protein CASSFTPGDLYEQYF. The chain uses TRBV7-6 and TRBJ2-7; TRBD2 might be the D (6 bases). Germline lookup yields CDR1 SGHVS and CDR2 FNYEAQ. Trimming removed 3 bases from V and 3 bases from J, with 15 bases in between. This CDR3 region has 15 residues.

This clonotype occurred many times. The CDR3 region is CASSVGTSGGNEQFF. In DNA form, the CDR3 reads TGTGCCAGCAGCGTTGGGACTAGCGGGGGTAATGAGCAGTTCTTC. This chain connects TRBV9 to TRBJ2-1; 14 nucleotides line up with TRBD2. The length of the CDR3 is 15 residues. V shed 2 bases and J 7 bases; nucleotides not matched to a gene: 2. Looked up from germline, CDR1 is SGDLS and CDR2 is YYNGEE.

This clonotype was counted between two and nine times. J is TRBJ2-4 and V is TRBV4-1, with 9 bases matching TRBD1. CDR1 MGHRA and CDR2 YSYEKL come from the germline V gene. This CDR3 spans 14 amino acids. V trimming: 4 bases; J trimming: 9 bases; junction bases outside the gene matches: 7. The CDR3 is CASSPGQGEVIQYF. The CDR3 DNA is TGCGCCAGCAGCCCGGGACAGGGTGAGGTCATTCAGTACTTC.

This chain's CDR3 is CSARETPGPRRQETQYF. DNA of the CDR3: TGCAGTGCTAGAGAGACTCCGGGACCGCGGAGGCAAGAGACCCAGTACTTC. The chain employs TRBV20-1 and TRBJ2-5, with D possibly being TRBD1 or TRBD2 (5 bases each). CDR1 and CDR2 from the germline V gene are DFQATT and SNEGSKA (reference sequence). V lost 0 bases, J lost 2 bases, and 19 bases lay in between. The CDR3 consists of 17 residues.

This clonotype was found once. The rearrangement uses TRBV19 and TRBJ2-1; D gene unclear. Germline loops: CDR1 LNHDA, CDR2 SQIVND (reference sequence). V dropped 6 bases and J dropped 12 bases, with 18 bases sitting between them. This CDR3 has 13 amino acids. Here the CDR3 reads CASSGRPRDGQFF. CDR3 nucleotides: TGTGCCAGTAGCGGTAGGCCAAGGGATGGGCAGTTCTTC.

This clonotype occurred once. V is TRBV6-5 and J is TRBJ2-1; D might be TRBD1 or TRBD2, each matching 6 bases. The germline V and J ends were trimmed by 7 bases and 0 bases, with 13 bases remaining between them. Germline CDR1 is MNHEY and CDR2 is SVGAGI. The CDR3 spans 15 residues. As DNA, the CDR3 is TGTGCCAGCAAGGGGGGACAAAGCTCCTACAATGAGCAGTTCTTC. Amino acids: CASKGGQSSYNEQFF.